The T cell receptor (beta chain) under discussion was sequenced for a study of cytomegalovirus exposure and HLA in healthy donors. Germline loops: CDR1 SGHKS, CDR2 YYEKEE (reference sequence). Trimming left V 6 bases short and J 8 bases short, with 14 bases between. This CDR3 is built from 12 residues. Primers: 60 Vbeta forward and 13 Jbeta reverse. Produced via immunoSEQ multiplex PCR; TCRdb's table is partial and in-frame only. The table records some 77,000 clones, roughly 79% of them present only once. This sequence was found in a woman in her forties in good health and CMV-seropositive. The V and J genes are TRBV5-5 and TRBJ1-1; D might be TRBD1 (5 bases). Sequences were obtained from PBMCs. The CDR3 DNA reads TGTGCCAGCACCGAAGGGGCGGCGGAAGCTTTCTTT. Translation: CASTEGAAEAFF.